Presented here are 2 T cell receptor beta chains from one specimen sequenced in a study of cytomegalovirus exposure and HLA in healthy donors. PCR involved 60 Vbeta and 13 Jbeta primers. Sequenced by immunoSEQ multiplex PCR; TCRdb stores in-frame clones only, minus some. The sample lists more than 65,000 clones, 65% to 75% occurring once. The specimen was PBMCs. The receptors come from a woman between 55 and 75 years old in good health and CMV-seropositive.

Remarks on this clone: The germline gene is not matched at one end of the junction; a read error may be the cause. The gene calls are TRBV6-6 and TRBJ2-1; D is perhaps TRBD2 (5 bases). CDR3 length: 16 amino acids. The V gene's germline CDR1 is MNHNY and CDR2 SVGAGI (reference sequence). CDR3: CASSYGLQGRSSEKFF. The CDR3, as DNA: TGTGCCAGCAGTTACGGACTTCAAGGACGCAGTTCTGAGAAGTTCTTC.

CDR3 loop: CASSPAAGEKLFF. As DNA, the CDR3 is TGTGCCAGCAGCCCTGCCGCAGGTGAAAAACTGTTTTTT. V gene TRBV6-6 combines with J gene TRBJ1-4; D is unresolved. Germline V gives CDR1 MNHNY, CDR2 SVGAGI (reference sequence). Trimming pared 6 bases from V and 7 bases from J, leaving 12 bases between. The CDR3 loop spans 13 amino acids.